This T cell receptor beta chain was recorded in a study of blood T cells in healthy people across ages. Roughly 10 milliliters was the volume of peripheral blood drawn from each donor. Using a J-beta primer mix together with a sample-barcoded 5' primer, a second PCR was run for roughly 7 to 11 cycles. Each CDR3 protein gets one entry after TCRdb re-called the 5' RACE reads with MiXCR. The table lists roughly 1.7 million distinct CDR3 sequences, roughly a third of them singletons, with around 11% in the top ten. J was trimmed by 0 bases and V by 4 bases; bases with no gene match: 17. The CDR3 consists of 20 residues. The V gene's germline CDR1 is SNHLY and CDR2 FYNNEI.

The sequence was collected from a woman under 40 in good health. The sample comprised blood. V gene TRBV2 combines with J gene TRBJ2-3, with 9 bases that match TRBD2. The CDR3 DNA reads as TGTGCCAGCAGTGGCATTTACGAGGGTAGCGGGGGACCTAGCACAGATACGCAGTATTTT. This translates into CASSGIYEGSGGPSTDTQYF.